This T cell receptor (beta chain) was retrieved from a study of blood T cell repertoires in COVID-19. Only in-frame clones appear in the TCRdb table, and some are missing; sequencing was by immunoSEQ multiplex PCR. The sample consists of 310,000 or so clones, around 90% of them appearing once. This clone occurred once. Trimming stripped 0 bases from V and 7 bases from J, with 12 bases between. Germline lookup yields CDR1 MNHNS and CDR2 SASEGT. The CDR3 is made up of 15 amino acids. The genes are TRBV6-1 and TRBJ1-4; D not certain. The sequenced sample consisted of PBMCs or T cells enriched from blood (not recorded which). The clonotype was recovered from a woman aged 40 to 55 who had recovered from COVID-19. CDR3 in amino acids: CASSEALAGGEKLFF. The CDR3 DNA sequence: TGTGCCAGCAGTGAAGCGCTGGCAGGAGGTGAAAAACTGTTTTTT.